This TCR beta chain was found in a study of T-cell reconstitution after alpha-beta-depleted transplantation in children. Study-wide findings and caveats: In patients about two months after transplant, alpha-beta T cells reportedly arose from several hundred expanded graft clones. Diversity of TCRbeta at day 60 was high in some patients, arising from surviving recipient T cells and thymic progenitors. Among T cells one year after transplant, newly produced cells accounted for most counts and diversity.

Notes on this clonotype: Its specificity is not known.

A TCRbeta library incorporating unique molecular identifiers was prepared. TCRdb analysed the PCR reads with MiXCR anew, one entry per CDR3 protein. This sample has 8,000 to 9,500 distinct CDR3 sequences, with approximately 16% found just once. Losses at the gene ends were 3 bases for V and 3 bases for J; bases not matched to a gene: 12. The CDR3 totals 16 residues. Germline V CDR1 and CDR2: SGHDT, YYEEEE. This TCR came from a girl less than two years old who had a stem cell transplant for combined immunodeficiency, so the T cells may come from the graft donor. J is TRBJ2-7 and V is TRBV5-6; 7 bases agree with TRBD1. The source material was PBMCs, mostly from graft donor cells, sampled 60 days after TCRalphabeta/CD19-depleted stem cell transplant. The CDR3 here is CASSWYRGPTHYEQYF. The CDR3 nucleotides are TGTGCCAGCAGCTGGTACAGGGGTCCAACTCACTACGAGCAGTACTTC. The full variable domain, in which reference TRBV5-6 and TRBJ2-7 provide the parts outside the CDR3, is DAGVTQSPTHLIKTRGQQVTLRCSPKSGHDTVSWYQQALGQGPQFIFQYYEEEERQRGNFPDRFSGHQFPNYSSELNVNALLLGDSALYLCASSWYRGPTHYEQYFGPGTRLTVT.